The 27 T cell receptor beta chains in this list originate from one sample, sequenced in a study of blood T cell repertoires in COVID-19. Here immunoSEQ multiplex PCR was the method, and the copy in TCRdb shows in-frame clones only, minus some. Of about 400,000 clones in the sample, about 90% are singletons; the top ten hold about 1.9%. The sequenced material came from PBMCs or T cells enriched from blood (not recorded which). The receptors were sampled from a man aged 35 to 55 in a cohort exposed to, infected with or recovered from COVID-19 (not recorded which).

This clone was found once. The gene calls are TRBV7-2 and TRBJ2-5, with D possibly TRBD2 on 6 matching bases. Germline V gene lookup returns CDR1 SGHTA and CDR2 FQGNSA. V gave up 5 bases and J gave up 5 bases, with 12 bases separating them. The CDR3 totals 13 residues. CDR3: CASSTPAGETQYF. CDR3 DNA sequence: TGTGCCAGCAGCACCCCAGCGGGCGAGACCCAGTACTTC.

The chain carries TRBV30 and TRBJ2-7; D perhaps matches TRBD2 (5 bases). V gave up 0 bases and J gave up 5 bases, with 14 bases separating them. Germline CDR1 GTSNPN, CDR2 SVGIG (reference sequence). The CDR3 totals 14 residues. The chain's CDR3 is CAWSVRVAGDEQYF. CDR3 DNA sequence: TGTGCCTGGAGTGTACGGGTCGCGGGCGACGAGCAGTACTTC.

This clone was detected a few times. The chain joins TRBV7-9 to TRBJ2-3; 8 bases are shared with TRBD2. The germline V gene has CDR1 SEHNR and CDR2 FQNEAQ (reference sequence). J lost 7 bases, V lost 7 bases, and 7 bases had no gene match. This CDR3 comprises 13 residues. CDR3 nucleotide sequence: TGTGCCAGCATCGAGCGGGAGTTGCATACGCAGTATTTT. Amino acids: CASIERELHTQYF.

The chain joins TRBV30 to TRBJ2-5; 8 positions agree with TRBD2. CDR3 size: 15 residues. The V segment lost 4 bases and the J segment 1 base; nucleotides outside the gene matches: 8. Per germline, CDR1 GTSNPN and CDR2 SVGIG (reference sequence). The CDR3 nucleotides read TGTGCCTGGAAGGGGGTAGCGGGACCCCAAGAGACCCAGTACTTC. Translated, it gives CAWKGVAGPQETQYF.

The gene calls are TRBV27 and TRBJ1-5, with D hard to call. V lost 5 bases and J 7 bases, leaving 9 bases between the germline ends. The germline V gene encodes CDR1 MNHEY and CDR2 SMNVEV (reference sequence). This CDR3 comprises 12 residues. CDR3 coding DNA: TGTGCCAGCAGTGGGCCGGGGCAGCCCCAGCATTTT. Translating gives CASSGPGQPQHF.

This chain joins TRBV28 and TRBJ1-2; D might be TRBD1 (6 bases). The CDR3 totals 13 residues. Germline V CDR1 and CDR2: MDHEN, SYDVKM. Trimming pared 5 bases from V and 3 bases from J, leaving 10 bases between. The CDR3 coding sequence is TGTGCCAGCAGTGTCGGACAGCACTATGGCTACACCTTC. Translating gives CASSVGQHYGYTF.

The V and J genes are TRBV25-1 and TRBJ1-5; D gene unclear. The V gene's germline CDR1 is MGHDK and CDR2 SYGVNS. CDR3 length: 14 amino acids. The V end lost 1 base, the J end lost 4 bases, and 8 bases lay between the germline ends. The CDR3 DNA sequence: TGTGCCAGCAGTGAATTGGGAGGGAATCAGCCCCAGCATTTT. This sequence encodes CASSELGGNQPQHF.

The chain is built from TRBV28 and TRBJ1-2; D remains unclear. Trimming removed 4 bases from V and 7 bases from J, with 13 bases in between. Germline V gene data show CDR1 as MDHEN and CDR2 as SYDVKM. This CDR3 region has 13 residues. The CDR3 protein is CASSSTGLVGYTF. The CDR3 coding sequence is TGTGCCAGCAGTTCAACGGGGTTGGTTGGCTACACCTTC.

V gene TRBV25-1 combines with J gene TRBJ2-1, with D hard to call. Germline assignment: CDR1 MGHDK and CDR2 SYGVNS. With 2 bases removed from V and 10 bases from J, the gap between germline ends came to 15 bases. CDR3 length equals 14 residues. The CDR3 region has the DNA TGTGCCAGCAGTGAAGCTAGTTTGGGTGGGGAGCAGTTCTTC. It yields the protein CASSEASLGGEQFF. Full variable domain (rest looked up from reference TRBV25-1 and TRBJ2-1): EADIYQTPRYLVIGTGKKITLECSQTMGHDKMYWYQQDPGMELHLIHYSYGVNSTEKGDLSSESTVSRIRTEHFPLTLESARPSHTSQYLCASSEASLGGEQFFGPGTRLTVL.

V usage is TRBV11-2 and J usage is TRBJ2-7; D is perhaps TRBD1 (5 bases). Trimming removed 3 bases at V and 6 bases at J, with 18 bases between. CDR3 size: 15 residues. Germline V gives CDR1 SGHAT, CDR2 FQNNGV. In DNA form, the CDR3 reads TGTGCCAGCAGCTTTTTCTCGCAGGGTTCGGGCGAGCAGTACTTC. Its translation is CASSFFSQGSGEQYF.

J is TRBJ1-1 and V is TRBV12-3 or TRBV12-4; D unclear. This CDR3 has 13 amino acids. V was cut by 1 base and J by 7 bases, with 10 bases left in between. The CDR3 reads CASSLGPPVEAFF. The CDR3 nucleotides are TGTGCCAGCAGTTTAGGGCCACCCGTTGAAGCTTTCTTT.

The CDR3 DNA sequence: TGTGCCAGTAGTATAGACGTACGGACAACTACCCAAGAGACCCAGTACTTC. Translated, it gives CASSIDVRTTTQETQYF. The chain links TRBV19 to TRBJ2-5, with D possibly being TRBD1 (5 bases). Germline CDR1 is LNHDA and CDR2 is SQIVND (reference sequence). The V gene lost 0 bases and the J gene lost 1 base, with 15 bases spanning the gap. The CDR3 consists of 17 residues. Complete variable domain (other parts from reference TRBV19 and TRBJ2-5): DGGITQSPKYLFRKEGQNVTLSCEQNLNHDAMYWYRQDPGQGLRLIYYSQIVNDFQKGDIAEGYSVSREKKESFPLTVTSAQKNPTAFYLCASSIDVRTTTQETQYFGPGTRLLVL.

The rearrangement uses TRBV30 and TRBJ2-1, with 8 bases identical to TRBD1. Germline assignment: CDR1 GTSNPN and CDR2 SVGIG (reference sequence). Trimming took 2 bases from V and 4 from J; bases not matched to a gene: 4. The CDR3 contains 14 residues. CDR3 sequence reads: CAWSPRDRYNEQFF. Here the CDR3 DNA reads TGTGCCTGGAGTCCCCGGGACAGGTACAATGAGCAGTTCTTC.

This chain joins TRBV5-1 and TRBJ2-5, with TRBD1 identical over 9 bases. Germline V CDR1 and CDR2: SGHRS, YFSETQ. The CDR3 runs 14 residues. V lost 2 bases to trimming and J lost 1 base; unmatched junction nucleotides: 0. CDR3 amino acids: CASSLQGAQETQYF. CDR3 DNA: TGCGCCAGCAGCTTACAGGGGGCCCAAGAGACCCAGTACTTC.

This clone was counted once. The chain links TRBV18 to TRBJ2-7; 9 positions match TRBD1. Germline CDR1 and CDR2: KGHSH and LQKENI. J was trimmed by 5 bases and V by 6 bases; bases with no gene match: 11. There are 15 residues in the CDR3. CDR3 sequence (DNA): TGTGCCAGCTCGAGCCTCGGACAGGGGAGAAACGAGCAGTACTTC. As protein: CASSSLGQGRNEQYF.

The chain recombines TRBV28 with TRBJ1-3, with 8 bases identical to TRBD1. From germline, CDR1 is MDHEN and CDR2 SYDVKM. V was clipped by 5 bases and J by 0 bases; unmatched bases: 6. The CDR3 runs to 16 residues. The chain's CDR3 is CASSPRTGRSGNTIYF. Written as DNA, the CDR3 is TGTGCCAGCAGTCCCAGGACAGGGCGCTCTGGAAACACCATATATTTT.

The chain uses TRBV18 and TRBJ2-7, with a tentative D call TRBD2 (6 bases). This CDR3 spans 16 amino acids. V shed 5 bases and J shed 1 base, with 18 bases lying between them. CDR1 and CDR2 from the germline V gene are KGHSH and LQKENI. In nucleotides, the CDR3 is TGTGCCAGCTCATTCTCACTGCCGGGAGAATCCTACGAGCAGTACTTC. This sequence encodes CASSFSLPGESYEQYF.

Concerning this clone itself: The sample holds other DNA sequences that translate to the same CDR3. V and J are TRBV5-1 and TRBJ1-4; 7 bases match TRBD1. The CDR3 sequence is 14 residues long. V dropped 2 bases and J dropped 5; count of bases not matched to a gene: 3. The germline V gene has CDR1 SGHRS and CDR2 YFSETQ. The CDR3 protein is CASSLQGTNEKLFF. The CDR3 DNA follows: TGCGCCAGCAGCTTACAGGGGACCAATGAAAAACTGTTTTTT.

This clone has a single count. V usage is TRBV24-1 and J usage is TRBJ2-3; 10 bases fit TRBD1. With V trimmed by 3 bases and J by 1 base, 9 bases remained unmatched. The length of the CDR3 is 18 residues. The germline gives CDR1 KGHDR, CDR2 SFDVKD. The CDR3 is CATSDTTAGTGGTDTQYF. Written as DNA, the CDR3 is TGTGCCACCAGTGATACTACAGCCGGGACAGGGGGCACAGATACGCAGTATTTT.

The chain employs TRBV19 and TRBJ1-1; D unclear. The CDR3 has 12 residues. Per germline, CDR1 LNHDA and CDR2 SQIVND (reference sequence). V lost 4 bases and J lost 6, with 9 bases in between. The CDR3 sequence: CASSSGEAEAFF. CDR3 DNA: TGTGCCAGTAGTAGCGGGGAGGCTGAAGCTTTCTTT.

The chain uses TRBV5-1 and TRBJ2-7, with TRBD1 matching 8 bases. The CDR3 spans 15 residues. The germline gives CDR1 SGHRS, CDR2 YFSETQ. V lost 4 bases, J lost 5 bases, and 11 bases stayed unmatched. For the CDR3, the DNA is TGCGCCAGCAGCAGAACGGACAGGGTATCGAACGAGCAGTACTTC. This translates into CASSRTDRVSNEQYF.

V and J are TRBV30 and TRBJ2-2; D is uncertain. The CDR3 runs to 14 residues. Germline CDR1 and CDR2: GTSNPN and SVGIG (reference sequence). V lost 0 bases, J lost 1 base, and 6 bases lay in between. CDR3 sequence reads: CAWSVSENTGELFF. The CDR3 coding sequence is TGTGCCTGGAGTGTAAGCGAGAACACCGGGGAGCTGTTTTTT.

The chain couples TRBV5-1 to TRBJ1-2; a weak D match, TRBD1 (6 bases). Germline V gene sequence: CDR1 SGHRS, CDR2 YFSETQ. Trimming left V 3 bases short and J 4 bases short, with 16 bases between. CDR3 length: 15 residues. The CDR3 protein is CASSSLGQQSYGYTF. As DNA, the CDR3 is TGCGCCAGCAGCTCGCTTGGACAGCAAAGCTATGGCTACACCTTC.

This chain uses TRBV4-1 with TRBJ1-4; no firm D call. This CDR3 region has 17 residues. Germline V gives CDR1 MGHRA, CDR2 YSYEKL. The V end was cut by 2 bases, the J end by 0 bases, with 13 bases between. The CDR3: CASSQRGPDATNEKLFF. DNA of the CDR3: TGCGCCAGCAGCCAAAGAGGTCCAGATGCAACTAATGAAAAACTGTTTTTT.

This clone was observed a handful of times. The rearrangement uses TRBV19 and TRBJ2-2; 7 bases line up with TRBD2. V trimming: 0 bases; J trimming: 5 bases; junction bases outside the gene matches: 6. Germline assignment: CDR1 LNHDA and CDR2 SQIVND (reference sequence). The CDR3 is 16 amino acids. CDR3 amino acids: CASSIEGGPVTGELFF. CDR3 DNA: TGTGCCAGTAGTATAGAGGGAGGGCCAGTTACCGGGGAGCTGTTTTTT.

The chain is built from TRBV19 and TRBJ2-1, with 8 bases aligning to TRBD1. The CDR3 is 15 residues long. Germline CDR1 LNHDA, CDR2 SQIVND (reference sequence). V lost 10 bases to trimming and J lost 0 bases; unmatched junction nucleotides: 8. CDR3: CATTGGISSYNEQFF. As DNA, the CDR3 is TGTGCCACTACAGGGGGGATTAGCTCCTACAATGAGCAGTTCTTC.

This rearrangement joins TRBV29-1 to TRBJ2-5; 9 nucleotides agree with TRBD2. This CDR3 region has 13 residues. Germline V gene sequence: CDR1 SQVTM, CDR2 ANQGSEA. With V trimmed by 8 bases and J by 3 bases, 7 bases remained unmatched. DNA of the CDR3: TGCAGCTCCGGGACTAGCTACGAAGAGACCCAGTACTTC. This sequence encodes CSSGTSYEETQYF.